This T cell receptor (beta chain) stems from a study of blood T cells in healthy people across ages. This clonotype was observed a few times. With 8 bases removed from V and 3 bases from J, the gap between germline ends came to 10 bases. The CDR3 loop spans 12 amino acids. Germline-derived CDR1 and CDR2 are SNHLY and FYNNEI. PCR was performed a second time for about 7 to 12 cycles using a sample-barcoded 5' primer and a J-beta primer mix. Tagging of each cDNA molecule was performed by a template-switch adaptor with 12 random nucleotides. TCRdb re-called the 5' RACE reads with MiXCR, one entry per CDR3 protein. The sample records over a million distinct CDR3 sequences, under 30% being singletons. This sample also belongs to another study, concerning T cells of mothers and their children.

The clonotype comes from a girl aged 2 to 9 in good health. The chain carries TRBV2 and TRBJ1-1; D is unresolved. The specimen was blood. The CDR3 is CASCLEDTEAFF. CDR3 sequence (DNA): TGTGCCAGCTGTTTGGAGGACACTGAAGCTTTCTTT.